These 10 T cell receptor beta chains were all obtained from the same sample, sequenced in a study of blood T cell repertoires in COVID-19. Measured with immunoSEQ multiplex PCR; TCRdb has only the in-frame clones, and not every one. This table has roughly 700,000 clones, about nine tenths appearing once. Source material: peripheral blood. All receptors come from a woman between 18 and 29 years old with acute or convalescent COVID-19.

The CDR3 bases are TGTGCCAGCAGTCCTCCGGGACAGCAAGTTTATCAGCCCCAGCATTTT. Protein sequence: CASSPPGQQVYQPQHF. The rearrangement joins TRBV2 to TRBJ1-5, with 7 nucleotides matching TRBD1. V trimming: 5 bases; J trimming: 5 bases; junction bases outside the gene matches: 12. The CDR3 sequence is 16 residues long. Germline loops: CDR1 SNHLY, CDR2 FYNNEI.

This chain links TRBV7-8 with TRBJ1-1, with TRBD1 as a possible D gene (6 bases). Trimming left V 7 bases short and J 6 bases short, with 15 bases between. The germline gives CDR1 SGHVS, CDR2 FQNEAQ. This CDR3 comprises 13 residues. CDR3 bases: TGTGCCAGCACCCTTAAGAGGGGGTCTGAAGCTTTCTTT. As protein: CASTLKRGSEAFF.

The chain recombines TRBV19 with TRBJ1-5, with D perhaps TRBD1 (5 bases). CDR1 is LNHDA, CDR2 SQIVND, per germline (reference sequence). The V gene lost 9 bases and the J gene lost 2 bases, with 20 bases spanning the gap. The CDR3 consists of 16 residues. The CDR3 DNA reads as TGTGCCAGCAAACGGGCCGGGTTGGGGCGCAATCAGCCCCAGCATTTT. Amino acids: CASKRAGLGRNQPQHF.

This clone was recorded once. The CDR3: CASSIGTGEQPQHF. The CDR3 region has the DNA TGTGCCAGCAGCATAGGGACAGGGGAACAGCCCCAGCATTTT. The chain is built from TRBV7-2 and TRBJ1-5; 10 bases line up with TRBD1. With 5 bases clipped from V and 7 bases from J, the junction kept 5 bases outside the gene matches. There are 14 residues in the CDR3. Germline lookup yields CDR1 SGHTA and CDR2 FQGNSA.

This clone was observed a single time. The CDR3 loop is CASSLAVWTEAFF. DNA of the CDR3: TGTGCCAGCAGCTTAGCGGTTTGGACTGAAGCTTTCTTT. The chain employs TRBV11-3 and TRBJ1-1; D is unclear. Germline CDR1 reads SGHNT; CDR2 reads YENEEA. Deletions cut 1 base from V and 5 bases from J, with 8 bases between. The CDR3 sequence is 13 residues long.

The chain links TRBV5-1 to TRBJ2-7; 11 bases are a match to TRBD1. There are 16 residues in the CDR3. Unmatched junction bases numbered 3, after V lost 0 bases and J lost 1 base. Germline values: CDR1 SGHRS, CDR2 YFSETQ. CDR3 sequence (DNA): TGCGCCAGCAGCTTGGGAGGGACAGGGGGGTCCTACGAGCAGTACTTC. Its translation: CASSLGGTGGSYEQYF.

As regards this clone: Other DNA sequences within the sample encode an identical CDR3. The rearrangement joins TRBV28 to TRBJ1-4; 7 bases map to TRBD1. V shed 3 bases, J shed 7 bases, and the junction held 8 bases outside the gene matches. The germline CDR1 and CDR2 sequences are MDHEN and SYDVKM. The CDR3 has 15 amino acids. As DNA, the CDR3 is TGTGCCAGCAGTTTCCCACAGGGGTATATTGAAAAACTGTTTTTT. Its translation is CASSFPQGYIEKLFF.

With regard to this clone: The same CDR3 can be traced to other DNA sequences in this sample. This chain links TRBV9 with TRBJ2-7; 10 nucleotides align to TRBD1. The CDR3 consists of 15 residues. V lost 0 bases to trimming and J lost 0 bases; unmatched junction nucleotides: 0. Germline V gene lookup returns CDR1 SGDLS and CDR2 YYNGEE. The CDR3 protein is CASSVGTGGSYEQYF. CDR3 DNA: TGTGCCAGCAGCGTAGGGACAGGGGGCTCCTACGAGCAGTACTTC.

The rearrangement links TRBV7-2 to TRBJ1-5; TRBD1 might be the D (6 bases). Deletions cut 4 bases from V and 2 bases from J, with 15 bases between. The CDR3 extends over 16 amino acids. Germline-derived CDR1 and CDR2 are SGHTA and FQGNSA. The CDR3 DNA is TGTGCCAGCAGCTCCGGTAGGGCAGGGGGCAATCAGCCCCAGCATTTT. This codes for CASSSGRAGGNQPQHF.

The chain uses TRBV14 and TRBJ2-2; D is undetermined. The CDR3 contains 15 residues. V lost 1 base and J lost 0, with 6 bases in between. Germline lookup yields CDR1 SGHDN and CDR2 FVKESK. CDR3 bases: TGTGCCAGCAGCCAAGCACAGACGAACACCGGGGAGCTGTTTTTT. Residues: CASSQAQTNTGELFF.